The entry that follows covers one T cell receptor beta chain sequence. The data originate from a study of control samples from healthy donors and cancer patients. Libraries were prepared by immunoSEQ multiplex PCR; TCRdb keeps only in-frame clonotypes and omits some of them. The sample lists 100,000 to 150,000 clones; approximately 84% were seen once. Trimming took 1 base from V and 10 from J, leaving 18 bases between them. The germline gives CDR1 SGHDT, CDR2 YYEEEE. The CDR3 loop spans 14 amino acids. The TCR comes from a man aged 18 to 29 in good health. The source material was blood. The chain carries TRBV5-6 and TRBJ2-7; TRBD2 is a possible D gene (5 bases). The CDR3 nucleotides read TGTGCCAGCAGCTTGTACTTGGCGGGTGGCAGCCAGTACTTC. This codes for CASSLYLAGGSQYF.